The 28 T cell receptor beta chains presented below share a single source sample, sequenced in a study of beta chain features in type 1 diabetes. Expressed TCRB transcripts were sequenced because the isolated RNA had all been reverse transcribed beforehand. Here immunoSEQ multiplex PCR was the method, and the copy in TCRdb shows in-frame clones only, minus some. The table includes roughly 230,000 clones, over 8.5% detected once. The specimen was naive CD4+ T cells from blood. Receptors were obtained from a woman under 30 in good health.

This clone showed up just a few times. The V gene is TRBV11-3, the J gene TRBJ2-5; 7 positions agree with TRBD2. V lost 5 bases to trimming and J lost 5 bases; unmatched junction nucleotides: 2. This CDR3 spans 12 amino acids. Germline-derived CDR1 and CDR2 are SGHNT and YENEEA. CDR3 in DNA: TGTGCCAGCAGCCGTAGCGGGGAGACCCAGTACTTC. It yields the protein CASSRSGETQYF.

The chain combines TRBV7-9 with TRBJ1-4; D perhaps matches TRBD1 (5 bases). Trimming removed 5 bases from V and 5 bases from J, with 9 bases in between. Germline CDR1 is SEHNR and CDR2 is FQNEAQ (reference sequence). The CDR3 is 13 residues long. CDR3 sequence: CASSDHRNEKLFF. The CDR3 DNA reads TGTGCCAGCAGCGACCACAGGAATGAAAAACTGTTTTTT.

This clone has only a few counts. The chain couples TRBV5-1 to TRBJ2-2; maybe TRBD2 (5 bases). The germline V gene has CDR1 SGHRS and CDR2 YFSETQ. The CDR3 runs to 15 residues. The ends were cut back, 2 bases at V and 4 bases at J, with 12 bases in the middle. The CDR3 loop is CASSFTGKGTGELFF. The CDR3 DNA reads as TGCGCCAGCAGCTTTACGGGGAAAGGCACCGGGGAGCTGTTTTTT.

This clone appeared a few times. CDR3 residues: CASSPRATNYGYTF. CDR3 DNA: TGTGCCAGCAGCCCCCGAGCAACTAACTATGGCTACACCTTC. The chain recombines TRBV6-6 with TRBJ1-2; D call uncertain. The V gene's germline CDR1 is MNHNY and CDR2 SVGAGI (reference sequence). The V gene lost 6 bases and the J gene lost 0 bases, with 11 bases spanning the gap. The CDR3 spans 14 residues.

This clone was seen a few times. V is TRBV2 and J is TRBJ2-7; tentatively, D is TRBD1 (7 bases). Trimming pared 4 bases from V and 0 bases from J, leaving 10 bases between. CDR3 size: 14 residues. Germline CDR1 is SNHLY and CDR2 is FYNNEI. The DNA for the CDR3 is TGTGCCAGCAGTGGGAGGGGGCTCTCCTACGAGCAGTACTTC. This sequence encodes CASSGRGLSYEQYF.

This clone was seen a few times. The CDR3 reads CASSERLSNQPQHF. CDR3 in DNA: TGTGCCAGCAGTGAACGTCTCTCCAATCAGCCCCAGCATTTT. The chain carries TRBV2 and TRBJ1-5; D gene uncertain. The CDR3 is made up of 14 amino acids. Germline values: CDR1 SNHLY, CDR2 FYNNEI. V lost 2 bases to trimming and J lost 3 bases, with 8 bases between them.

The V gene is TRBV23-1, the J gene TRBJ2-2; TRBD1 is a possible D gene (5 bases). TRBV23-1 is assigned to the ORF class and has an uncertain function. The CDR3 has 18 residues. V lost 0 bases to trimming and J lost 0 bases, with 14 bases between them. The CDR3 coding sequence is TGCGCCAGCAGTCAATCATCGATAGACAGTTCGAACACCGGGGAGCTGTTTTTT. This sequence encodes CASSQSSIDSSNTGELFF.

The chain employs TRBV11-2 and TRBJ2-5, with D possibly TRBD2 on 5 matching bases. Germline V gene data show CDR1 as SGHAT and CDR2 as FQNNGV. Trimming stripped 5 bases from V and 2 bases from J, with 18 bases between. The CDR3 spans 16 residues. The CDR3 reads CASSPEGLGIQETQYF. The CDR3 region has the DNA TGTGCCAGCAGCCCCGAGGGTCTAGGTATACAAGAGACCCAGTACTTC.

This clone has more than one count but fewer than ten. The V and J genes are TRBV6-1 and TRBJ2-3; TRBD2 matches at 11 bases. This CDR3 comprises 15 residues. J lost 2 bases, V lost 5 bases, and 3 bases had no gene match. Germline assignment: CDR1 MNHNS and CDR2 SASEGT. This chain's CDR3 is CASSLAGGYTDTQYF. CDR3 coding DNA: TGTGCCAGCAGTTTAGCGGGGGGGTACACAGATACGCAGTATTTT.

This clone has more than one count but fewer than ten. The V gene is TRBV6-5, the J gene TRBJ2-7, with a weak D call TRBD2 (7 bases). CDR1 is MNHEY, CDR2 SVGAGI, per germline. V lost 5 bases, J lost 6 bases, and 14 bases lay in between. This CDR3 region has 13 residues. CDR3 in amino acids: CASSRPGGREQYF. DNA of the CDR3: TGTGCCAGCAGTCGTCCGGGGGGCCGCGAGCAGTACTTC.

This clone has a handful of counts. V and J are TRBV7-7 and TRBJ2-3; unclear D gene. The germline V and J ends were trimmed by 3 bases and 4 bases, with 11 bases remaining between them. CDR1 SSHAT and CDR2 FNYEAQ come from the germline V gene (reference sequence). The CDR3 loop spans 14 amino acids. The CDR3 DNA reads TGTGCCAGCAGCTTTGGGCCTAACGCAGATACGCAGTATTTT. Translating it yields CASSFGPNADTQYF.

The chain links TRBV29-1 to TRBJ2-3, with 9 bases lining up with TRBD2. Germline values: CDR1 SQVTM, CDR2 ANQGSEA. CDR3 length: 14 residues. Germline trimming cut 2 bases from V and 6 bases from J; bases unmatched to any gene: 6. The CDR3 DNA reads TGCAGCGTTGAAACGGGACTAGCTGGGGATACGCAGTATTTT. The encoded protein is CSVETGLAGDTQYF.

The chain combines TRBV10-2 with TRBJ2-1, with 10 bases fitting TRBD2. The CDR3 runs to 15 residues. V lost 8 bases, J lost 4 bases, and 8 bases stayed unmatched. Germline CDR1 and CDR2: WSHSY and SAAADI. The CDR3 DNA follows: TGCGCCAGCTGTTTTCTACTAGCGGGGTACAATGAGCAGTTCTTC. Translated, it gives CASCFLLAGYNEQFF.

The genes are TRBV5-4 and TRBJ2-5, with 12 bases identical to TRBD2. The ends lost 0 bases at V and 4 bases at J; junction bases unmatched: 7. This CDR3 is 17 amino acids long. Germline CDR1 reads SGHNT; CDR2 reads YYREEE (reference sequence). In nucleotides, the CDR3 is TGTGCCAGCAGCTTGGTGGGGCTAGCGGGAGGGACAGAGACCCAGTACTTC. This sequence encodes CASSLVGLAGGTETQYF.

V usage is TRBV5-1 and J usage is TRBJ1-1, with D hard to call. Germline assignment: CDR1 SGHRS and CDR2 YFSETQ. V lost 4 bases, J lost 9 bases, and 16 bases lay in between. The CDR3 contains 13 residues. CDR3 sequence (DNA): TGCGCCAGCAGCCCGAATGAGGGATTAAAAGCTTTCTTT. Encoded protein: CASSPNEGLKAFF.

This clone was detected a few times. In nucleotides, the CDR3 is TGCGCCAGCAGCCGGACAGGGAATCCCTACGAGCAGTACTTC. Amino acid sequence: CASSRTGNPYEQYF. The V gene is TRBV5-1, the J gene TRBJ2-7; 8 bases align to TRBD1. After removal of 4 bases from V and 2 bases from J, the junction contained 5 bases not matched to a gene. The CDR3 has 14 residues. In germline, CDR1 is SGHRS, CDR2 YFSETQ.

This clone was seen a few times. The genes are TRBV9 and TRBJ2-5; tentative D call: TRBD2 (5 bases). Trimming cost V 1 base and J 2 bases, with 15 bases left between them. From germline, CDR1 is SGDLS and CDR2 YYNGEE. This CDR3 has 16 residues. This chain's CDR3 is CASSVQRQARQETQYF. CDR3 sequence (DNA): TGTGCCAGCAGCGTACAGCGGCAAGCGCGACAAGAGACCCAGTACTTC.

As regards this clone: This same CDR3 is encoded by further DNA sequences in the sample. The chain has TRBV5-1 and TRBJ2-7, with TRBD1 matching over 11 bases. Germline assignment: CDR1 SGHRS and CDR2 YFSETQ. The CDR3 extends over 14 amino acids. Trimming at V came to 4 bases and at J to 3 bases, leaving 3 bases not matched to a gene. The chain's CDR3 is CASSIGTGGYEQYF. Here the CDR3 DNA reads TGCGCCAGCAGCATCGGGACAGGGGGCTACGAGCAGTACTTC.

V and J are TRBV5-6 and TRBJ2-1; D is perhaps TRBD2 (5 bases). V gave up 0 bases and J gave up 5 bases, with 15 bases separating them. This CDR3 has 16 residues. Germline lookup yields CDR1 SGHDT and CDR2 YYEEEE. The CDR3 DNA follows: TGTGCCAGCAGCTTGGTTGTGACTTACGGGAACAATGAGCAGTTCTTC. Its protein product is CASSLVVTYGNNEQFF.

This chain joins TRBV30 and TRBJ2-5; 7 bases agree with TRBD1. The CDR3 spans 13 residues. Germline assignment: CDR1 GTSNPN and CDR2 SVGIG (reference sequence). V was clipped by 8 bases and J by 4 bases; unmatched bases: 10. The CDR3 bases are TGTGCCAGGGATAACAGGGGAGCAGAGACCCAGTACTTC. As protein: CARDNRGAETQYF.

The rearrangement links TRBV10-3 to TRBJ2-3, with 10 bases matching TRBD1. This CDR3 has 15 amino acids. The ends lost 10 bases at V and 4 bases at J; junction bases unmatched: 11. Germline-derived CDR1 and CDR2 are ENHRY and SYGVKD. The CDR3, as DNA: TGTGCCAGCCTGACAGGGGGCGGGTCCGCAGATACGCAGTATTTT. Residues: CASLTGGGSADTQYF.

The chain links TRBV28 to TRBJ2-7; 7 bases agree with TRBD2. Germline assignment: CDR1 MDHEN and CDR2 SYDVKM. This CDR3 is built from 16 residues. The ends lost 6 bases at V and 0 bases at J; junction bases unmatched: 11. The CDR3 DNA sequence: TGTGCCAGCAGACAATCTCCAGCGGGAAGCTCCTACGAGCAGTACTTC. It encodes CASRQSPAGSSYEQYF.

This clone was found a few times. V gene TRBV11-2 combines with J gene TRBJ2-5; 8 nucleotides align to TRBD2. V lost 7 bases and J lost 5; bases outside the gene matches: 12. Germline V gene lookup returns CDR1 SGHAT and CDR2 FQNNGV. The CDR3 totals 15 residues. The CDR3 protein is CASTWVGGAEETQYF. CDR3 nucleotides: TGTGCCAGCACCTGGGTCGGGGGGGCCGAGGAGACCCAGTACTTC.

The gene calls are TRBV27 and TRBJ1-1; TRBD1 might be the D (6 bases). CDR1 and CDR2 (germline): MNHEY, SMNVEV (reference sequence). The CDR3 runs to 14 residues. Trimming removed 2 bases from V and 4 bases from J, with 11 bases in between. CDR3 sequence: CASSLPGHPTEAFF. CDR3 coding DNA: TGTGCCAGCAGTTTACCGGGACACCCCACTGAAGCTTTCTTT.

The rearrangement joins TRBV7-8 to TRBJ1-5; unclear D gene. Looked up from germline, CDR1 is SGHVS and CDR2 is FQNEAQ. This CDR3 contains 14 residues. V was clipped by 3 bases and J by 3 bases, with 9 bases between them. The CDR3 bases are TGTGCCAGCAGCTTTAACAGTGACAATCAGCCCCAGCATTTT. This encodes CASSFNSDNQPQHF.

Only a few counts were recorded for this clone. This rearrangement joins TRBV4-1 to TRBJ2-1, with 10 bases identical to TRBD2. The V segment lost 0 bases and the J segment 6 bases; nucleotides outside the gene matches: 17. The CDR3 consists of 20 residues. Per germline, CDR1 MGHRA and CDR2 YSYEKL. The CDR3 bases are TGCGCCAGCAGCCAAGATCCTCACAGGCAAGGGCTAGCGGGAGCCAATGAGCAGTTCTTC. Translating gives CASSQDPHRQGLAGANEQFF.

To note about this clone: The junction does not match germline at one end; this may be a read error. The DNA for the CDR3 is TGCGCCAGCAGCTTTCGGGGATCCTCCCACGAGCAGTACTTC. Protein product: CASSFRGSSHEQYF. The V gene is TRBV5-1, the J gene TRBJ2-7; D is perhaps TRBD2 (5 bases). CDR1 and CDR2 (germline): SGHRS, YFSETQ. The CDR3 has 14 amino acids.

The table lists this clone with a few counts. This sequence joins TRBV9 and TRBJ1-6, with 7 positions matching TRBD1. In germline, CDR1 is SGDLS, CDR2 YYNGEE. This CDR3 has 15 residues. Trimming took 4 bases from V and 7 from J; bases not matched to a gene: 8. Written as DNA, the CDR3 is TGTGCCAGCAGCATAAACAGGGGTGGAAATTCACCCCTCCACTTT. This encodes CASSINRGGNSPLHF.